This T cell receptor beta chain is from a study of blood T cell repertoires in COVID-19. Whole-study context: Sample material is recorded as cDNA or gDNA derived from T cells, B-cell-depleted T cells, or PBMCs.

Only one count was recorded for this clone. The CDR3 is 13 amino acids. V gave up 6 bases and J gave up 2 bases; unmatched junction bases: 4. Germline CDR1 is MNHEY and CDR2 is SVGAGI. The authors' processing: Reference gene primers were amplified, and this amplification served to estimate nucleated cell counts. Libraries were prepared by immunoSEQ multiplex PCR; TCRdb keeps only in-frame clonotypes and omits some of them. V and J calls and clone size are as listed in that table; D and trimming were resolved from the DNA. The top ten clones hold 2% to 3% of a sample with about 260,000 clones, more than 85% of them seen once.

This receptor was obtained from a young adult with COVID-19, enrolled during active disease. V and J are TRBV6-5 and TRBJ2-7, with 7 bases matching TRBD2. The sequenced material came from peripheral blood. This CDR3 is CASRRAGTYEQYF. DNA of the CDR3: TGTGCCAGCAGAAGAGCGGGGACCTACGAGCAGTACTTC.